This T cell receptor beta chain appears in the sequencing data of a study of CD8+CD57+ T cells in acquired aplastic anemia. Study-level background: The DNA of sorted CD4+ and CD8+ cells averaged roughly 3 ug. Points from the study as a whole: CD8+ Simpson's diversity in patients was not significantly different from that in controls. Between patients and controls, approximately 29 CD8+ CDR3 sequences were found in common.

Profiling of TCR beta VDJ combinations and CDR3 sequences used genomic DNA as template. TCRdb ran MiXCR on the reads and lists one entry per CDR3 protein. Found here are about 420,000 distinct CDR3 sequences, approximately 70% of them singletons; the top ten hold less than 4%. V lost 1 base, J lost 1 base, and 8 bases lay in between. Germline V gene lookup returns CDR1 LNHDA and CDR2 SQIVND (reference sequence). The CDR3 loop spans 14 amino acids. As to this clonotype: The antigen is not known.

Sequenced material: sorted CD4+, CD8+, or CD8+CD57+ T cells (not recorded which) from PBMCs. The rearrangement joins TRBV19 to TRBJ2-7, with unresolved D. The clonotype comes from a human donor in good health, serving as a control. CDR3 loop: CASSIVDGSYEQYF. The CDR3, as DNA: TGTGCCAGTAGTATAGTGGACGGATCCTACGAGCAGTACTTC. The complete variable domain, with remaining parts taken from reference TRBV19 and TRBJ2-7, reads DGGITQSPKYLFRKEGQNVTLSCEQNLNHDAMYWYRQDPGQGLRLIYYSQIVNDFQKGDIAEGYSVSREKKESFPLTVTSAQKNPTAFYLCASSIVDGSYEQYFGPGTRLTVT.